This TCR beta chain was found in a study of regulatory T cells in long-lasting Graves disease. Through Arm-PCR of CDR3 regions and iRepertoire HTBI primers, TCR beta libraries were built. TCRdb passed the multiplex PCR reads through MiXCR, listing each CDR3 protein once. The sample contains about 380,000 distinct CDR3 sequences, around 15% of which appear only once. Described time point: newly diagnosed GD, antithyroid drugs for less than 3 months. The TCR library used RNA extracted from PBMCs. The sample holds many counts of this clonotype. CDR1 and CDR2 from the germline V gene are SQVTM and ANQGSEA. CDR3 size: 13 residues. V gave up 3 bases and J gave up 5 bases; unmatched junction bases: 7.

The chain uses TRBV29-1 and TRBJ2-7, with 7 bases fitting TRBD1. The source is a female donor with Graves disease. This material consisted of peripheral blood mononuclear cells (PBMCs), taken at new diagnosis, from a patient treated with antithyroid drugs. CDR3 residues: CSVEATGKHEQYF. The DNA for the CDR3 is TGCAGCGTTGAGGCGACAGGGAAACACGAGCAGTACTTC.